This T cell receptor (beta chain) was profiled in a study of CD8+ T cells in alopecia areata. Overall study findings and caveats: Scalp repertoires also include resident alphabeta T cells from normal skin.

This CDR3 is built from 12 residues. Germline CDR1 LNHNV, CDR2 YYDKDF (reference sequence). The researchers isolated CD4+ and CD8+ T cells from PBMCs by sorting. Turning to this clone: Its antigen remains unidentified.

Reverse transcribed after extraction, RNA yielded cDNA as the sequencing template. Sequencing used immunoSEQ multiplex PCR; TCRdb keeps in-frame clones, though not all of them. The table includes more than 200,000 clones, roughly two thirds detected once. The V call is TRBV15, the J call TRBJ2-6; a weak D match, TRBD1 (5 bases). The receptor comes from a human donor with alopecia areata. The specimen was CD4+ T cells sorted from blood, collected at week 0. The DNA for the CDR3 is TGTGCTTCCTCGACAGTCTCGAAGGTCCTGACTTTC. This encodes CASSTVSKVLTF. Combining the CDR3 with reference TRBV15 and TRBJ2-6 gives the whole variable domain DAMVIQNPRYQVTQFGKPVTLSCSQTLNHNVMYWYQQKSSQAPKLLFHYYDKDFNNEADTPDNFQSRRPNTSFCFLDIRSPGLGDTAMYLCASSTVSKVLTFGAGSRLTVL.